This T cell receptor (beta chain) was identified in a study of shared clonotypes between healthy human individuals. For unsorted samples, genomic DNA was extracted from 80 million to 100 million PBMCs. Germline CDR1 and CDR2: SGHRS and YFSETQ. The J segment lost 3 bases and the V segment lost 3 bases, leaving 8 bases of the junction unmatched. The CDR3 loop spans 15 amino acids. Genomic DNA from each subset was divided evenly over several immunoSEQ plates. DNA input for the unsorted PBMC replicate PCRs was 250 to 300 ng, approximately 30,000 T cell genomes. The repertoire was sequenced with immunoSEQ multiplex PCR; TCRdb's copy has only in-frame clones and lacks some. This sample yields about 530,000 clones, of which about 75% are seen a single time; under 15% belongs to the top ten.

This receptor was identified in a middle-aged woman in good health. Some clones in this sample may be carry-over from other donors' samples. This chain joins TRBV5-1 and TRBJ1-2, with TRBD1 matching over 7 bases. Sequenced sample: PBMCs. This CDR3 is CASSSSGGADYGYTF. In DNA form, the CDR3 reads TGCGCCAGCAGCTCTTCAGGGGGGGCCGACTATGGCTACACCTTC.